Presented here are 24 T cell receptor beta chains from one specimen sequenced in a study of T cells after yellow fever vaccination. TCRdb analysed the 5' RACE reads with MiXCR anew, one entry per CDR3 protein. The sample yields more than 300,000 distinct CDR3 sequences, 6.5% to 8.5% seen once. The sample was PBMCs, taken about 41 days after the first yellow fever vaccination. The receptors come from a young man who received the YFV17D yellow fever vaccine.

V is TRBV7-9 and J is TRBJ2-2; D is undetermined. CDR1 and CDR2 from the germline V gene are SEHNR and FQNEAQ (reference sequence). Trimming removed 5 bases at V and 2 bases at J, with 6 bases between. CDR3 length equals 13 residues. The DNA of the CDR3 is TGTGCCAGCAGCGACTTTAACACCGGGGAGCTGTTTTTT. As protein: CASSDFNTGELFF. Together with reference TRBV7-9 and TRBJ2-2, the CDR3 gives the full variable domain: DTGVSQNPRHKITKRGQNVTFRCDPISEHNRLYWYRQTLGQGPEFLTYFQNEAQLEKSRLLSDRFSAERPKGSFSTLEIQRTEQGDSAMYLCASSDFNTGELFFGEGSRLTVL.

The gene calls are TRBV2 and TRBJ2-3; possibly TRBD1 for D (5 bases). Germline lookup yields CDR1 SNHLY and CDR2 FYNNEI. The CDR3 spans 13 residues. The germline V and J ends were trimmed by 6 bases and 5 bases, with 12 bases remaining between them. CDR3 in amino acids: CASRGQGQDTQYF. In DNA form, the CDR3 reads TGTGCCAGCAGGGGGCAGGGTCAAGATACGCAGTATTTT.

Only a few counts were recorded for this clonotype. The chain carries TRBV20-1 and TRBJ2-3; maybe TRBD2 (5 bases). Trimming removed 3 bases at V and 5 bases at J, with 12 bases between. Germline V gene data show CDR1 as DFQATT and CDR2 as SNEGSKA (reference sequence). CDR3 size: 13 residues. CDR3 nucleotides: TGCAGTGCTAGGGGGTCGGCGGGAGATACGCAGTATTTT. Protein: CSARGSAGDTQYF.

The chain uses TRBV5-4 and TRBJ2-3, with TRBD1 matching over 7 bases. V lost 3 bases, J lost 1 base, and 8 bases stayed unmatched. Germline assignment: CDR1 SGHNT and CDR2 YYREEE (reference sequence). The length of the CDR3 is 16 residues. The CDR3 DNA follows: TGTGCCAGCAGCTCCTACCGGGACAGCCGCACAGATACGCAGTATTTT. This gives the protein CASSSYRDSRTDTQYF.

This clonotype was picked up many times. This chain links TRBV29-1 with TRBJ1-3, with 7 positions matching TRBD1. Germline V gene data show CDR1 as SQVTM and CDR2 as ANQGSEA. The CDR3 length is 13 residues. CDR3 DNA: TGCAGTGGACAGGAGATCTCTGGAAACACCATATATTTT. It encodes CSGQEISGNTIYF.

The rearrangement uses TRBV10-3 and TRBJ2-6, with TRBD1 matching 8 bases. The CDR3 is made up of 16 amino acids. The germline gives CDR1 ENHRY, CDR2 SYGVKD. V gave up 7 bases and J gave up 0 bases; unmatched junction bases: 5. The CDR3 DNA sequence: TGTGCCATCAACCGGGACAGGAGCTCTGGGGCCAACGTCCTGACTTTC. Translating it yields CAINRDRSSGANVLTF.

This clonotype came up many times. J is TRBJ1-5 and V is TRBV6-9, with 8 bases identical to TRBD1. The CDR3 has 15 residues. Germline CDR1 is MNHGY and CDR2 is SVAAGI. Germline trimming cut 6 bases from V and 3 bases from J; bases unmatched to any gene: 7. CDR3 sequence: CASSLGQGLNQPQHF. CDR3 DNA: TGTGCCAGCAGCCTTGGACAGGGACTCAATCAGCCCCAGCATTTT.

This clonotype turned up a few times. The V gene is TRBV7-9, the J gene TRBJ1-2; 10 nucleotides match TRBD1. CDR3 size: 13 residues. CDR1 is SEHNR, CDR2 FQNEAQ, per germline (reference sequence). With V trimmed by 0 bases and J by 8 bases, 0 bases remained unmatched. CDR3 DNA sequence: TGTGCCAGCAGCTTAGCGACAGGGGGCGGCTACACCTTC. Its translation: CASSLATGGGYTF.

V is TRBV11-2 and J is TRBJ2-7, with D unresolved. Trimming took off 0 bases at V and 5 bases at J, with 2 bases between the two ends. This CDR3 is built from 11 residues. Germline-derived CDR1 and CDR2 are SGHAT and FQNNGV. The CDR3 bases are TGTGCCAGCAGCTTAGACCACGAGCAGTACGTC. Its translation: CASSLDHEQYV.

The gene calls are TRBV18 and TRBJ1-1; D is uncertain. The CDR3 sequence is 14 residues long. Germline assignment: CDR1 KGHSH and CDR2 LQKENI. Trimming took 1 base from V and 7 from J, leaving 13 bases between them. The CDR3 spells CASSPRWERFEAFF. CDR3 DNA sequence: TGTGCCAGCTCACCACGTTGGGAACGGTTTGAAGCTTTCTTT. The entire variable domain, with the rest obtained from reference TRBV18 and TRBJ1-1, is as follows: NAGVMQNPRHLVRRRGQEARLRCSPMKGHSHVYWYRQLPEEGLKFMVYLQKENIIDESGMPKERFSAEFPKEGPSILRIQQVVRGDSAAYFCASSPRWERFEAFFGQGTRLTVV.

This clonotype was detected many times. As DNA, the CDR3 is TGTGCCAGCAGTGTAGGAACAGGATATGAGCAGTTCTTC. Its translation: CASSVGTGYEQFF. The rearrangement joins TRBV12-3 or TRBV12-4 to TRBJ2-1; perhaps TRBD1 as D (5 bases). V lost 5 bases and J lost 8, with 13 bases in between. This CDR3 has 13 residues.

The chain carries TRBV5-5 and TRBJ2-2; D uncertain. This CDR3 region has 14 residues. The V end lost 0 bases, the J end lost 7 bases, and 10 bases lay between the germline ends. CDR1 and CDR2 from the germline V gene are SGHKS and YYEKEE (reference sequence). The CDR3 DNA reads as TGTGCCAGCAGCTTGGCTGTGGGGAACGGGGAGCTGTTTTTT. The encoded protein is CASSLAVGNGELFF.

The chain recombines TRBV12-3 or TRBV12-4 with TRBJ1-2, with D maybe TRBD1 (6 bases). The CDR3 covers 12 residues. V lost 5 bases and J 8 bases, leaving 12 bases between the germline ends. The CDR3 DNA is TGTGCCAGCAGTGCCCAGGGGAACGGCTACACCTTC. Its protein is CASSAQGNGYTF.

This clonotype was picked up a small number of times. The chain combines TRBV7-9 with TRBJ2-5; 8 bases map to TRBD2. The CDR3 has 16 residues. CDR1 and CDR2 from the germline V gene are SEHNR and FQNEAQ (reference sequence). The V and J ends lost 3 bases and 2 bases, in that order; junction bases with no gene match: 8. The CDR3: CASSFSGGPGQETQYF. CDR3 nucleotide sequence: TGTGCCAGCAGCTTTTCGGGGGGGCCTGGTCAAGAGACCCAGTACTTC. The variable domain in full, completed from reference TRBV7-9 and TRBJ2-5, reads DTGVSQNPRHKITKRGQNVTFRCDPISEHNRLYWYRQTLGQGPEFLTYFQNEAQLEKSRLLSDRFSAERPKGSFSTLEIQRTEQGDSAMYLCASSFSGGPGQETQYFGPGTRLLVL.

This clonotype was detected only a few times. CDR3 nucleotides: TGTGCCAGCTCTCGACAGGGGACCGAAGAGACCCAGTACTTC. It yields the protein CASSRQGTEETQYF. The V gene is TRBV18, the J gene TRBJ2-5; 8 nucleotides line up with TRBD1. The CDR3 has 14 residues. Germline assignment: CDR1 KGHSH and CDR2 LQKENI. The V gene end was trimmed by 6 bases and the J gene end by 3 bases; junction bases not matched to a gene: 6.

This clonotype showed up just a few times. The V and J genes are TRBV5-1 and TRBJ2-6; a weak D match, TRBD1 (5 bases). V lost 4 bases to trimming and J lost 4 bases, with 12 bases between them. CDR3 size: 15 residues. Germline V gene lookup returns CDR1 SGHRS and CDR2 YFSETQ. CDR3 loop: CASSRAGSGANVLTF. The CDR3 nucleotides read TGCGCCAGCAGCAGAGCAGGGTCCGGGGCCAACGTCCTGACTTTC.

CDR3 sequence reads: CASSHPLQERGKQFF. CDR3 DNA sequence: TGCGCCAGCAGCCATCCTCTCCAAGAGCGGGGCAAACAGTTCTTC. The V call is TRBV4-1, the J call TRBJ2-1; TRBD2 matches 7 bases. The CDR3 length is 15 residues. The germline gives CDR1 MGHRA, CDR2 YSYEKL. The J segment lost 13 bases and the V segment lost 3 bases, leaving 15 bases of the junction unmatched.

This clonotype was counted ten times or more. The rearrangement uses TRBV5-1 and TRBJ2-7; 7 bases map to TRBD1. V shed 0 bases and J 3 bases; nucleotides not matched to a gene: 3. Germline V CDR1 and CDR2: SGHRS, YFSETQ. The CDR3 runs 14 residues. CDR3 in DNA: TGCGCCAGCAGCTTGGGTTCAGGGGGCTACGAGCAGTACGTC. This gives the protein CASSLGSGGYEQYV.

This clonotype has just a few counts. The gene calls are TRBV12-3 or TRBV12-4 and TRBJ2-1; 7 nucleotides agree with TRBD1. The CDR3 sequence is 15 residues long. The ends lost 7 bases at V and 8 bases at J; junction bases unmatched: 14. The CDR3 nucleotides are TGTGCCAGCAAAAGGACAGGACTGAGGTCCCATGAGCAGTTCTTC. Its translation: CASKRTGLRSHEQFF.

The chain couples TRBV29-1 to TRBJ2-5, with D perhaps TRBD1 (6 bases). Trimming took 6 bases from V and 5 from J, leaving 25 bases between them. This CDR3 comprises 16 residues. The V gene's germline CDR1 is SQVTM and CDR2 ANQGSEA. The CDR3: CSVRQLQGRSSETQYF. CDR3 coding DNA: TGCAGCGTACGGCAGCTTCAGGGGCGCAGTTCGGAGACCCAGTACTTC.

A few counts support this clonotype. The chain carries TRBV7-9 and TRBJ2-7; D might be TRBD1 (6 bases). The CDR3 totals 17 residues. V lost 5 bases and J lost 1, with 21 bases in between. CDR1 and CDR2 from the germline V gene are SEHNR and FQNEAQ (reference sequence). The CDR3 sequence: CASSNVRTGKESYEQYV. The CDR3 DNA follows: TGTGCCAGCAGCAACGTCCGAACAGGGAAAGAATCCTACGAGCAGTACGTC.

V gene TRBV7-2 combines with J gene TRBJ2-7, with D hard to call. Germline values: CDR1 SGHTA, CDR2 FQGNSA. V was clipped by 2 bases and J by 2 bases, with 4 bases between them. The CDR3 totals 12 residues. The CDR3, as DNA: TGTGCCAGCAGCTTATCCCCCTACGAGCAGTACTTC. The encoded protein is CASSLSPYEQYF.

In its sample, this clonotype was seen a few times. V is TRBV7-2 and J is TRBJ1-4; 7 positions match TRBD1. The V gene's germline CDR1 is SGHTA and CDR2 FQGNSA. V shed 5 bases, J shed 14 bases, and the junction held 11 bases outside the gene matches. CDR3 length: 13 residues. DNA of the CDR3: TGTGCCAGCAGCGCCGGGCAGGGGGTTACGCTGTTTTTT. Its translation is CASSAGQGVTLFF.

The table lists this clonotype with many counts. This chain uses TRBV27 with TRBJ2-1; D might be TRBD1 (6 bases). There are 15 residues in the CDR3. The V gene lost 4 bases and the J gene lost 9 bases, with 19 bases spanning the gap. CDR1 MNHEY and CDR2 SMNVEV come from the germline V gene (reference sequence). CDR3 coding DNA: TGTGCCAGCAGTTCAGACAGGAGAACATTCTCTGAGCAGTTCTTC. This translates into CASSSDRRTFSEQFF.